This TCR beta chain comes out of a study of blood T cell repertoires in COVID-19 (TCRdb year 2020). Concerning the study at large: Samples covering the acute and convalescent phases of COVID-19 were provided by collaborators in the United States, Italy and Spain. The material from the prospective study consisted of cDNA or gDNA derived from T cells, B-cell-depleted T cells, or PBMCs. Deeply sampled blood TCRbeta repertoires from subjects exposed to, actively infected with, or recovered from COVID-19 were included in the dataset. The repertoires were released in a freely available public database meant as a resource for research on the immune response to SARS-CoV-2. Samples came from the ongoing ImmuneRACE study (first 160 participants) plus 1,254 subjects from 6 global collaborators. Sample metadata almost always included a de-identified subject ID, COVID-19 status, age in years and sex. Where available, HLA class I and class II types were obtained from metadata supplied by the sample provider rather than from assay-based typing.

From the cysteine through the phenylalanine, the CDR3 covers 17 amino acids. Of all the DNA, just the CDR3 is kept, 51 bases in frame from base 1. Clipping removes 7 bases from V and 4 bases from J, with 9 as the unmatched junction base count. CDR1 is given as ENHRY and CDR2 as SYGVKD, both from the germline V gene. Collaborating institutions collected whole blood in K2EDTA tubes following their own protocols. For TCRbeta analysis, collaborator samples were shipped as frozen whole blood, as isolated PBMCs, or as DNA extracted from either sample type. Comment on this clone: The antigen it binds to is not known. Base qualities were left out, and no much larger clone turns up one base away.

General findings and caveats noted by the study authors: The quantity of clinical and demographic metadata differed by source and by participant and was supplied without curation.

The immunoSEQ Assay, a bias-controlled multiplex PCR, was used to amplify TCRbeta CDR3 regions from genomic DNA. The original pipeline was this. Nucleated cell counts per sample were estimated from amplification of reference gene primers within the assay. To quantify the absolute abundance of each unique TCRbeta CDR3 rearrangement, sequence reads were collapsed and filtered. Productive Simpson clonality was computed per sample as the square root of Simpson's diversity index over productive rearrangements. TCRdb limited this immuneACCESS table to in-frame rearrangements with V and J called. A share of clones is missing; checked studies link under half to unresolved V genes, and the rest is unexplained. V and J calls and clone size come straight from that table; D and trimming were deduced from the DNA. In this sample the table shows 130,000 or so clones, more than 70% of which occur a single time. Of the sample, over 1.1% is held by the ten largest clones.

The rearranged segments are TRBV10-3 and TRBJ2-1, and TRBD2 matches 14 of the central bases. This clonotype was sampled from a man in his 60s with acute or convalescent COVID-19. The sequencing input was peripheral blood. The sequenced DNA: TGTGCCATCACCGACGGGACTAGCGGGGGAGGGTACAATGAGCAGTTCTTC. This yields the protein CAITDGTSGGGYNEQFF.